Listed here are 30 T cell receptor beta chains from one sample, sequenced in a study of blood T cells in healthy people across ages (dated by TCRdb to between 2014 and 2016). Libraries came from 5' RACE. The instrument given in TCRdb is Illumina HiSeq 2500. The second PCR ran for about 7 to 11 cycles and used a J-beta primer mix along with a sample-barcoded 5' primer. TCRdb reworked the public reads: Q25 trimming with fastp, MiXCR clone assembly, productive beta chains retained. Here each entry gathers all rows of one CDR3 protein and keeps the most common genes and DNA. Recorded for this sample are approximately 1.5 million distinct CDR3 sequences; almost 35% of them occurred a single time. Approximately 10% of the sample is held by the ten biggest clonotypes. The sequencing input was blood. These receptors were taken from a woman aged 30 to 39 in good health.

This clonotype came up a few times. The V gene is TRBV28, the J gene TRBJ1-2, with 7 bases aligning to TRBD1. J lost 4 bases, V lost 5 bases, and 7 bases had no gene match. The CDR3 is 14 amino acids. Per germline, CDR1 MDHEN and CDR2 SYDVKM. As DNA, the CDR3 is TGTGCCAGCAGTCGCGACGGGACAGCCTATGGCTACACCTTC. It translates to CASSRDGTAYGYTF.

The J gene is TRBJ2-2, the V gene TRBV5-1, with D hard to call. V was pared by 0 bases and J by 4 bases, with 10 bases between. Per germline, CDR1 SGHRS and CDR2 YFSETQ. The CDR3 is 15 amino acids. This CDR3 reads CASSLGSQTTGELFF. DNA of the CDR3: TGCGCCAGCAGCTTGGGTTCACAAACCACCGGGGAGCTGTTTTTT. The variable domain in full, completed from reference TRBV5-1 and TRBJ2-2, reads KAGVTQTPRYLIKTRGQQVTLSCSPISGHRSVSWYQQTPGQGLQFLFEYFSETQRNKGNFPGRFSGRQFSNSRSEMNVSTLELGDSALYLCASSLGSQTTGELFFGEGSRLTVL.

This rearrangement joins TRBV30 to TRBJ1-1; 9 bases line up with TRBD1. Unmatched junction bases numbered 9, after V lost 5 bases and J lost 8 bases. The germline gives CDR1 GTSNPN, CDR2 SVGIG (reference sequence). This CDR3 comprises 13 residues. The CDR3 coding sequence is TGTGCCTGGGGATCCGATGGGACAGGGGAAGCTTTCTTT. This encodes CAWGSDGTGEAFF. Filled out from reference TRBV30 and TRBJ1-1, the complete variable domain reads SQTIHQWPATLVQPVGSPLSLECTVEGTSNPNLYWYRQAAGRGLQLLFYSVGIGQISSEVPQNLSASRPQDRQFILSSKKLLLSDSGFYLCAWGSDGTGEAFFGQGTRLTVV.

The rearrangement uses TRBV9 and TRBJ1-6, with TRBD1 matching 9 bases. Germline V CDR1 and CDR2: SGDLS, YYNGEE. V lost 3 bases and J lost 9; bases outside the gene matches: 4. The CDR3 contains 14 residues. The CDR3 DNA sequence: TGTGCCAGCAGCGGGGGACAGGGTGCTTCACCCCTCCACTTT. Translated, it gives CASSGGQGASPLHF.

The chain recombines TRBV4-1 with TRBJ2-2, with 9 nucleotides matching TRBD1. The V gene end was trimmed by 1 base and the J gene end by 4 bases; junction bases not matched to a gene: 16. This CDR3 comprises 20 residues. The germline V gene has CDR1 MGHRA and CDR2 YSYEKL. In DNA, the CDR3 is TGCGCCAGCAGCCAAGTATCGGGGGACAGGGCGACTGTCGGCACCGGGGAGCTGTTTTTT. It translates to CASSQVSGDRATVGTGELFF.

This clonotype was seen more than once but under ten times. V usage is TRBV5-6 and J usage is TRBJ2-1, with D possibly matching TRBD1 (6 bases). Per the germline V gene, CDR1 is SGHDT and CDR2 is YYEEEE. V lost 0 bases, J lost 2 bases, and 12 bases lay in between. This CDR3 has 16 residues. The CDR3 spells CASSLDGGGPYNEQFF. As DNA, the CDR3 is TGTGCCAGCAGCTTGGATGGGGGCGGACCCTACAATGAGCAGTTCTTC.

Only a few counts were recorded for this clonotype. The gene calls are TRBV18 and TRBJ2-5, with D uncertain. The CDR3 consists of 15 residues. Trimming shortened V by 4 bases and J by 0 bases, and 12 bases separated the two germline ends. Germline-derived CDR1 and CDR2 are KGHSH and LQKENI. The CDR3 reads CASSQVGPNQETQYF. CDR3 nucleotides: TGTGCCAGCTCACAGGTAGGGCCGAACCAAGAGACCCAGTACTTC.

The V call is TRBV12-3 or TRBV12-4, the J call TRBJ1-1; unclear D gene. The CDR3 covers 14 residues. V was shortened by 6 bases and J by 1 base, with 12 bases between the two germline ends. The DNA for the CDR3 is TGTGCCAGCAGACTCCCAACTGGGAACACTGAAGCTTTCTTT. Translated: CASRLPTGNTEAFF.

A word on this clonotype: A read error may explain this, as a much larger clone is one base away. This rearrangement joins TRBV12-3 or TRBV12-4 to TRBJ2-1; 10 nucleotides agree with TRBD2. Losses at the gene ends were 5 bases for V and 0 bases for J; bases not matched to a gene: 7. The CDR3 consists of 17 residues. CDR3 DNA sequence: TGTGCCAGCAGTCCGGCCGCTAGCGGGAGCTCCTACAATGAGCAGTTCTTC. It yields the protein CASSPAASGSSYNEQFF.

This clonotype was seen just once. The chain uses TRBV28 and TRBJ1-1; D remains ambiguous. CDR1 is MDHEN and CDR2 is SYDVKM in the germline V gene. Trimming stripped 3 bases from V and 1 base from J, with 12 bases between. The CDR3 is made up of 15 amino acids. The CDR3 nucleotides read TGTGCCAGCAGTTTTATTGCCGATGGGAACACTGAAGCTTTCTTT. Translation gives CASSFIADGNTEAFF.

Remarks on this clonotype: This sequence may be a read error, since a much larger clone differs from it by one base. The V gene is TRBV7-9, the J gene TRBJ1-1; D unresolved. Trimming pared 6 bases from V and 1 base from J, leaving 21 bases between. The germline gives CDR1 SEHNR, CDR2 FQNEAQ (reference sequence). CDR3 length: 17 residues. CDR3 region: CASSLRKRGSGNTEAFF. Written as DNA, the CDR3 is TGTGCCAGCAGTCTTAGGAAACGTGGCTCCGGGAACACTGAAGCTTTCTTT.

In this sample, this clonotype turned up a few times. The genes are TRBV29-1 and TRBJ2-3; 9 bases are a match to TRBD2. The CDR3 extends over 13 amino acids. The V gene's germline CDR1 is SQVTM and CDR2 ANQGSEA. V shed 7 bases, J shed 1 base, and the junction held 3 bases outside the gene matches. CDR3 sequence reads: CSGRGGRTDTQYF. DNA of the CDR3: TGCAGCGGGCGGGGGGGCCGCACAGATACGCAGTATTTT.

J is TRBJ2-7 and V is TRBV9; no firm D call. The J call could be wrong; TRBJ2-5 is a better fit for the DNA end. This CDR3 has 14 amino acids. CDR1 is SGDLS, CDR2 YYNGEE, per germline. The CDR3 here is CASSVVGSTETQYF. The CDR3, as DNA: TGTGCCAGCAGCGTAGTGGGTAGCACGGAGACCCAGTACTTC.

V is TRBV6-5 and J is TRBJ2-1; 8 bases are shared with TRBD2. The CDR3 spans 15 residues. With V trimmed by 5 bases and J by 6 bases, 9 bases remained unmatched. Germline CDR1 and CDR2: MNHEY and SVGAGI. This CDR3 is CASSAQPGGCNEQFF. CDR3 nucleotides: TGTGCCAGCAGTGCCCAGCCGGGAGGGTGCAATGAGCAGTTCTTC.

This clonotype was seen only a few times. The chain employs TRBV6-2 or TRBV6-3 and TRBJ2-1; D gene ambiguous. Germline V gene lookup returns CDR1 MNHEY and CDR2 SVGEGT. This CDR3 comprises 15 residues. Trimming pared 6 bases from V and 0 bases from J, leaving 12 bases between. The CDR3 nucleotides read TGTGCCAGCAGCCTAACTACGAGCTCCTACAATGAGCAGTTCTTC. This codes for CASSLTTSSYNEQFF.

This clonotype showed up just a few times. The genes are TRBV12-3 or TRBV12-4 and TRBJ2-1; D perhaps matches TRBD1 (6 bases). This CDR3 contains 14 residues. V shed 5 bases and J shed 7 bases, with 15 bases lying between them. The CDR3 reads CASSGAGTPNEQFF. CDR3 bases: TGTGCCAGCAGTGGCGCCGGGACACCTAATGAGCAGTTCTTC.

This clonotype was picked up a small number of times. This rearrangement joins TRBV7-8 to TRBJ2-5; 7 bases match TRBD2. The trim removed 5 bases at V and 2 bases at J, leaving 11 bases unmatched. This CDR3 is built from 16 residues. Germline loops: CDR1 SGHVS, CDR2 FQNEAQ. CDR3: CASSPRTRRGQETQYF. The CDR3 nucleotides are TGTGCCAGCAGCCCGCGGACTAGGAGGGGTCAAGAGACCCAGTACTTC.

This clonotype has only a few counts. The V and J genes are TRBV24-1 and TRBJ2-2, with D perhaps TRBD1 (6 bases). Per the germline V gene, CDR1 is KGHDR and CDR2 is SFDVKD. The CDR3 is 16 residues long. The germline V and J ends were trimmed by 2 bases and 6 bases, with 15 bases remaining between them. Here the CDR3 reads CATSDYPGHLAGELFF. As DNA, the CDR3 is TGTGCCACCAGTGATTATCCGGGACACCTGGCCGGGGAGCTGTTTTTT.

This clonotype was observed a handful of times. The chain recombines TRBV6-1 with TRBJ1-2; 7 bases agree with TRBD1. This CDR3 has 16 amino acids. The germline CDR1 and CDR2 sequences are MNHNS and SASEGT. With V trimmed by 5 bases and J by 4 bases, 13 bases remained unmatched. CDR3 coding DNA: TGTGCCAGCAGTCGAGGGGACAGAACCCAGGGCTATGGCTACACCTTC. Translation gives CASSRGDRTQGYGYTF.

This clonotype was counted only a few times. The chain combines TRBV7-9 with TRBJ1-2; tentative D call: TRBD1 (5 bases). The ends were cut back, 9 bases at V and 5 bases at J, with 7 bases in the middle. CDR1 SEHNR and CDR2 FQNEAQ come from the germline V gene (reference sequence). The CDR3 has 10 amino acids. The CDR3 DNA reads TGTGCCAGGGAGGGGTATGGCTACACCTTC. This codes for CAREGYGYTF.

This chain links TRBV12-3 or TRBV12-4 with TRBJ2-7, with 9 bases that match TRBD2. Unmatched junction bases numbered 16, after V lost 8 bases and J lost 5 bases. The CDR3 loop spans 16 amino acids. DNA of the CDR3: TGTGCCAGCTCCTTACTACCCCGCGGGAGGGCCAACGAGCAGTACTTC. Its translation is CASSLLPRGRANEQYF.

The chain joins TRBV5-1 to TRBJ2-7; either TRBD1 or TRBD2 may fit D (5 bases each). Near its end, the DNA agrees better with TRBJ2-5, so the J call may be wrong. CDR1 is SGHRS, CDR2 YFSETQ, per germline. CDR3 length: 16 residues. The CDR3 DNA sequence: TGCGCCAGCAGCTTGGTTGGTTGGAGCGAGGGGGAGACCCAGTACTTC. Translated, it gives CASSLVGWSEGETQYF.

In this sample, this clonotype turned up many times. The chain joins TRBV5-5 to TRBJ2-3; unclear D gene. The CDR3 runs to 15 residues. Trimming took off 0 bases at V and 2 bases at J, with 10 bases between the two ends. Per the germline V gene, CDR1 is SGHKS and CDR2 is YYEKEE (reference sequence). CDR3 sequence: CASSLDGWNTDTQYF. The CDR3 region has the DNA TGTGCCAGCAGCTTGGATGGCTGGAACACAGATACGCAGTATTTT.

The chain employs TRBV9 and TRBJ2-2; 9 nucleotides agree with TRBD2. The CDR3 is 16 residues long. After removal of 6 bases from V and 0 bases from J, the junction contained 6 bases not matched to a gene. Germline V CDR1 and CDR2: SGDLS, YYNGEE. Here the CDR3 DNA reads TGTGCCAGCACTGATCCTAGCGGGGCGAACACCGGGGAGCTGTTTTTT. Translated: CASTDPSGANTGELFF.

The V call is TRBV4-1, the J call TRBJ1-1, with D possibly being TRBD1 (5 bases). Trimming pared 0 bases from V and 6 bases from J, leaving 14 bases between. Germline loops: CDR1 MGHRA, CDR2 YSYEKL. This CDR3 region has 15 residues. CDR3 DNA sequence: TGCGCCAGCAGCCAAGAGGCGGCCGGGGACCCTGAAGCTTTCTTT. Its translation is CASSQEAAGDPEAFF.

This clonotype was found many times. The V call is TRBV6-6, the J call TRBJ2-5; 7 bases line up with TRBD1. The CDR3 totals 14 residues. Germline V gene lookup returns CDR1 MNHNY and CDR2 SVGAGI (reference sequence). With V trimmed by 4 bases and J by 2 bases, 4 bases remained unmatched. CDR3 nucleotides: TGTGCCAGCAGTTTGACAGGGAATCAAGAGACCCAGTACTTC. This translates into CASSLTGNQETQYF.

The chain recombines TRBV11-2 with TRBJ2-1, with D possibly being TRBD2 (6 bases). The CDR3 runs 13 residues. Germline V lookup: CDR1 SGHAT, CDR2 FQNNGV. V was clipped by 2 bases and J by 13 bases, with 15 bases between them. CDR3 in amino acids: CASSLLSGTSQFF. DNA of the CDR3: TGTGCCAGCAGCTTACTTTCGGGAACTAGCCAGTTCTTC. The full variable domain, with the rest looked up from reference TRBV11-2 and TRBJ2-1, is EAGVAQSPRYKIIEKRQSVAFWCNPISGHATLYWYQQILGQGPKLLIQFQNNGVVDDSQLPKDRFSAERLKGVDSTLKIQPAKLEDSAVYLCASSLLSGTSQFFGPGTRLTVL.

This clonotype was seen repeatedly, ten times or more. In DNA, the CDR3 is TGTGCCAGCAGCTTATCTAGCGGGAGAGGCGGCGAGCAGTACTTC. The encoded protein is CASSLSSGRGGEQYF. The chain links TRBV7-2 to TRBJ2-7, with TRBD2 identical over 10 bases. V dropped 2 bases and J dropped 6; count of bases not matched to a gene: 7. The germline V gene has CDR1 SGHTA and CDR2 FQGNSA. This CDR3 has 15 residues.

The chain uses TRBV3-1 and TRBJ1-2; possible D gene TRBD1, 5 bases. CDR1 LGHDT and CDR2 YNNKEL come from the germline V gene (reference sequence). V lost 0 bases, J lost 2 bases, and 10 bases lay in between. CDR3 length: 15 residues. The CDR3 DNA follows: TGTGCCAGCAGCCAAGATAAGGGACCGAACTATGGCTACACCTTC. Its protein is CASSQDKGPNYGYTF.

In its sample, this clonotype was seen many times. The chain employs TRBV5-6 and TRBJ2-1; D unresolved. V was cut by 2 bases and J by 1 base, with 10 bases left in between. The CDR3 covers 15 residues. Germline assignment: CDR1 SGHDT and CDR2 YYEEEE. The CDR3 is CASSLVLPSYNEQFF. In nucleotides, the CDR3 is TGTGCCAGCAGCTTAGTACTACCTTCCTACAATGAGCAGTTCTTC.